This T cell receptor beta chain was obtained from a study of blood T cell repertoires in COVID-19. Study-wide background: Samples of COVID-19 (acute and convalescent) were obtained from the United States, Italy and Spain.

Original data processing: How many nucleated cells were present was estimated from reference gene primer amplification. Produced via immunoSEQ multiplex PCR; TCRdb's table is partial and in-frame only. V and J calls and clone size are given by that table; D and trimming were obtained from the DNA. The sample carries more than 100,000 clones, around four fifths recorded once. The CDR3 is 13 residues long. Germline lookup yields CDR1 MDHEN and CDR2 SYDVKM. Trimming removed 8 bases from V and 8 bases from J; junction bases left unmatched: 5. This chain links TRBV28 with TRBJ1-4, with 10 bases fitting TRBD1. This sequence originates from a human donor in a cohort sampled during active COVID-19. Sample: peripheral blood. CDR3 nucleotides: TGTGCCAGCGGAGAGGACAGGGGGGAAAAACTGTTTTTT. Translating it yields CASGEDRGEKLFF.